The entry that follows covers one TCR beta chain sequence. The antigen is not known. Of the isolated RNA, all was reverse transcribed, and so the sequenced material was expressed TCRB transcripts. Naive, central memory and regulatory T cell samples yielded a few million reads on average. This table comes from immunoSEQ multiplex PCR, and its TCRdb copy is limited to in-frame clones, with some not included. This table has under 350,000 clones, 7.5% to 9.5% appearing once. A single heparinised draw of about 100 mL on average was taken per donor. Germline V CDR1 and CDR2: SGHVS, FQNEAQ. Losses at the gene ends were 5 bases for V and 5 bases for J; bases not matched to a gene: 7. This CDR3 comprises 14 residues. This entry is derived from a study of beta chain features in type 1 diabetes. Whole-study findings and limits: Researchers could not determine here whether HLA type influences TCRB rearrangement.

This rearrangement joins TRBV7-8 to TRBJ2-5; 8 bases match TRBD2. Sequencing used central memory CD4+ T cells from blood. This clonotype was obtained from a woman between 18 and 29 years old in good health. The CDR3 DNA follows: TGTGCCAGCAGCCCGAGCGGGAGCGGTGAGACCCAGTACTTC. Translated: CASSPSGSGETQYF.